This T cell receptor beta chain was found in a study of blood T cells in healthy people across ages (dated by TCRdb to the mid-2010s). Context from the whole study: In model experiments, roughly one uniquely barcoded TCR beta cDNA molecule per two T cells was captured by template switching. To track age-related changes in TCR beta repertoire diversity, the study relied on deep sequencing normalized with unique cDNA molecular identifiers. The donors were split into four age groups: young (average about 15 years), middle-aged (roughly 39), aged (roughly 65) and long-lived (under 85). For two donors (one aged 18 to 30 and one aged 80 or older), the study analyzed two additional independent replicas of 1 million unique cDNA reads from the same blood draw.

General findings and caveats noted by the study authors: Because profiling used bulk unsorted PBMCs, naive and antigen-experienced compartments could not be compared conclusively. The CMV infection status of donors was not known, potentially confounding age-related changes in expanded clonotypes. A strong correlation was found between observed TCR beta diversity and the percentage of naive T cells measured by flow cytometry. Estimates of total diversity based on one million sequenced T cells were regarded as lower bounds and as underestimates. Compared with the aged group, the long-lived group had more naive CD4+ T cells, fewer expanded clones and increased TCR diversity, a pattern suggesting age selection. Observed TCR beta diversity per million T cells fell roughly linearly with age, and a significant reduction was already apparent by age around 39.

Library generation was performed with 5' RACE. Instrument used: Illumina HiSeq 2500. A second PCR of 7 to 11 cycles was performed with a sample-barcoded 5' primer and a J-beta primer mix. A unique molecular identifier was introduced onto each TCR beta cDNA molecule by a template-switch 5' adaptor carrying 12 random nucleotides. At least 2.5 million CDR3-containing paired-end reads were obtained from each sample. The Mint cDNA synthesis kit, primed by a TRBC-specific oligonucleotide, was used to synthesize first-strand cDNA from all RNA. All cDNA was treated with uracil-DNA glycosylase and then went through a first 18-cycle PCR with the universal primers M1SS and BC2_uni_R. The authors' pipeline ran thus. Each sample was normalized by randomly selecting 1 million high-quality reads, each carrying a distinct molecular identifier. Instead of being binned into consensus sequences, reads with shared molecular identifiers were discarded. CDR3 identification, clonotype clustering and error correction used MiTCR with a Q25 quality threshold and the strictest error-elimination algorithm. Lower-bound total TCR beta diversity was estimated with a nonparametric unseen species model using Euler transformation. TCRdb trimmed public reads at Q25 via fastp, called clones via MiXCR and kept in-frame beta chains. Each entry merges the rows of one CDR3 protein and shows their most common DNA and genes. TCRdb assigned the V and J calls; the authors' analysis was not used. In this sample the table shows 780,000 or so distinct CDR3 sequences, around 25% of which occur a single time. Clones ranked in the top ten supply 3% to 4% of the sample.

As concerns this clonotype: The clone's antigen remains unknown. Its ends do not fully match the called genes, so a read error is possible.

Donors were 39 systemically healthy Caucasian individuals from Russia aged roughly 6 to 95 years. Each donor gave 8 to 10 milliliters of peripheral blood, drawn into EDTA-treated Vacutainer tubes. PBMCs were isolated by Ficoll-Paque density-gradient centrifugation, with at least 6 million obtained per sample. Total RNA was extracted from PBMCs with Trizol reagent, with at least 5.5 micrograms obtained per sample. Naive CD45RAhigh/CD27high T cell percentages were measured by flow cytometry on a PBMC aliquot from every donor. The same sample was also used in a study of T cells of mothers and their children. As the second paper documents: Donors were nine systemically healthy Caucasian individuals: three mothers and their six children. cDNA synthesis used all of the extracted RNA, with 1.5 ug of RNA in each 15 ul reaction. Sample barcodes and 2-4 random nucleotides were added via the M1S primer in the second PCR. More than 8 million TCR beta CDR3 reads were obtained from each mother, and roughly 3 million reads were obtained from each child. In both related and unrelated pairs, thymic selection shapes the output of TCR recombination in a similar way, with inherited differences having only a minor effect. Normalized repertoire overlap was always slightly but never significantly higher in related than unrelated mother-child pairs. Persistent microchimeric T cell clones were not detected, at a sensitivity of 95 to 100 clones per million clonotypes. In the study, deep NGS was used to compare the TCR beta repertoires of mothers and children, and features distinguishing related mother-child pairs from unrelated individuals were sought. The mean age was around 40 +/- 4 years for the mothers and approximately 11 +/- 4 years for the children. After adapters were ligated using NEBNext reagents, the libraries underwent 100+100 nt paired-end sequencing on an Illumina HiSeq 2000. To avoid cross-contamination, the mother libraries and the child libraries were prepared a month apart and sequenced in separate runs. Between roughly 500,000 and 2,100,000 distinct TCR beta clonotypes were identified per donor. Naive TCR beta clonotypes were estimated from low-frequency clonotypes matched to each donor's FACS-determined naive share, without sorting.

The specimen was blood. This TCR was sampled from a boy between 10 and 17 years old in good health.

The CDR3 protein: CASGQEIRTDTRYF. DNA sequence: TGTGCCAGCGGACAGGAAATTCGCACAGATACGCGGTATTTT. The chain employs TRBV27 and TRBJ2-3, with TRBD1 matching 7 junction bases. The CDR3 covers 14 residues, taking in both the cysteine and the phenylalanine. The read is trimmed to its CDR3 DNA, 42 bases read in frame from base 1. CDR1 and CDR2, looked up from the germline V gene (reference sequence), are MNHEY and SMNVEV.